This T cell receptor (beta chain) was found in a study of T cells in Graves' hyperthyroidism and ophthalmopathy. V lost 5 bases, J lost 6 bases, and 5 bases stayed unmatched. Germline values: CDR1 SEHNR, CDR2 FQNEAQ (reference sequence). This CDR3 is 13 amino acids long. This clonotype was seen only a few times. Exclusion criteria comprised uncontrolled infection, other autoimmune disease, pregnancy or lactation. The source of the PBMCs was about 10 ml of fresh peripheral blood. Amplification targeted TCR beta CDR3 regions from RNA transcripts. HTBI primers were employed in a first-round RT-PCR of the TCR CDR3. MiXCR, run by TCRdb on the multiplex PCR reads, gives a single entry per CDR3 protein. Among some 760,000 distinct CDR3 sequences, around 13% were seen once, and the ten largest hold 10%.

The sequence came from a woman aged 18-29 years with Graves' hyperthyroidism. The source material was blood. V gene TRBV7-9 combines with J gene TRBJ1-2, with 8 bases identical to TRBD1. The chain's CDR3 is CASSRKTGDGYTF. The DNA of the CDR3 is TGTGCCAGCAGCCGAAAGACAGGGGATGGCTACACCTTC.